One sample yielded the 21 T cell receptor beta chains listed below, sequenced in a study of patients and donors after allogeneic stem cell transplantation. TCRdb called the RT-PCR reads again in MiXCR, with one record for every CDR3 protein. The data show about a million distinct CDR3 sequences, with more than 15% seen just once and 5.5% to 6.5% held by the top ten. The sequenced material came from blood, either unsorted or a sorted T cell fraction (not recorded which). These receptors were taken from a human donor who was either an allogeneic HSCT recipient or a stem cell or donor lymphocyte infusion donor (not recorded which). It is not recorded whose cells these are; they may come from a transplant donor.

The rearrangement uses TRBV5-1 and TRBJ1-2; perhaps TRBD1 as D (5 bases). V lost 1 base to trimming and J lost 5 bases, with 21 bases between them. The CDR3 covers 17 residues. Per germline, CDR1 SGHRS and CDR2 YFSETQ. This CDR3 is CASSLRDPDSVGYGYTF. The CDR3 DNA reads as TGCGCCAGCAGCTTGAGAGACCCCGACAGCGTCGGATATGGCTACACCTTC.

The rearrangement links TRBV6-1 to TRBJ2-1; TRBD2 matches at 8 bases. V trimming: 5 bases; J trimming: 2 bases; junction bases outside the gene matches: 5. Germline-derived CDR1 and CDR2 are MNHNS and SASEGT. The CDR3 sequence is 15 residues long. The DNA of the CDR3 is TGTGCCAGCAGTAACCTAGCGGGCCCCTACAATGAGCAGTTCTTC. Translation gives CASSNLAGPYNEQFF.

This clonotype came up a few times. The gene calls are TRBV5-1 and TRBJ2-5; a possible D gene is TRBD2 (5 bases). Germline V gene lookup returns CDR1 SGHRS and CDR2 YFSETQ. Trimming cost V 4 bases and J 2 bases, with 12 bases left between them. The CDR3 sequence is 14 residues long. CDR3 in DNA: TGCGCCAGCAGCCTCAAGGGAGCACAAGAGACCCAGTACTTC. Translated, it gives CASSLKGAQETQYF.

The genes are TRBV6-5 and TRBJ2-7, with a weak D call TRBD1 (5 bases). Per germline, CDR1 MNHEY and CDR2 SVGAGI. V was clipped by 2 bases and J by 6 bases, with 11 bases between them. CDR3 size: 13 residues. CDR3: CASSYGADSEQYF. CDR3 coding DNA: TGTGCCAGCAGTTACGGGGCAGACTCCGAGCAGTACTTC.

J is TRBJ1-5 and V is TRBV2, with D possibly being TRBD1 (6 bases). The ends were cut back, 8 bases at V and 4 bases at J, with 18 bases in the middle. Germline V lookup: CDR1 SNHLY, CDR2 FYNNEI. The CDR3 covers 15 residues. The CDR3 is CASADLDRMNQPQHF. CDR3 DNA: TGTGCCAGCGCAGACTTAGACAGGATGAATCAGCCCCAGCATTTT.

The sample holds many counts of this clonotype. The rearrangement joins TRBV5-1 to TRBJ2-2, with 7 positions matching TRBD1. The germline CDR1 and CDR2 sequences are SGHRS and YFSETQ. V was pared by 5 bases and J by 3 bases, with 7 bases of the junction left unmatched. The CDR3 totals 15 residues. This chain's CDR3 is CASRPPGQDTGELFF. CDR3 DNA: TGCGCCAGCAGACCCCCCGGACAGGACACCGGGGAGCTGTTTTTT.

This clonotype has more than one count but fewer than ten. The J gene is TRBJ1-4, the V gene TRBV12-5; perhaps TRBD1 as D (6 bases). Germline CDR1 and CDR2: LGHNT and FRNRAP. This CDR3 has 15 residues. V dropped 0 bases and J dropped 7 bases, with 12 bases sitting between them. This CDR3 is CASGLVVQGSEKLFF. The CDR3, as DNA: TGTGCTAGTGGTTTGGTAGTTCAGGGGAGTGAAAAACTGTTTTTT.

This clonotype came up a few times. The rearrangement joins TRBV24-1 to TRBJ2-5; 8 bases match TRBD1. The CDR3 covers 18 residues. The V gene's germline CDR1 is KGHDR and CDR2 SFDVKD. V lost 4 bases to trimming and J lost 1 base; unmatched junction nucleotides: 13. The CDR3 bases are TGTGCCACCAGTGACTCGCACGCCGGACAGGGTGGCCAAGAGACCCAGTACTTC. Protein: CATSDSHAGQGGQETQYF.

This clonotype was found many times. This sequence joins TRBV29-1 and TRBJ1-1, with D possibly matching TRBD1 (6 bases). Germline CDR1 and CDR2: SQVTM and ANQGSEA. V lost 4 bases to trimming and J lost 0 bases, with 15 bases between them. CDR3 size: 15 residues. The CDR3 region has the DNA TGCAGCGTTGGTCCAGGACAGTTCATGAACACTGAAGCTTTCTTT. Its translation is CSVGPGQFMNTEAFF.

The table lists this clonotype with many counts. V and J are TRBV12-3 or TRBV12-4 and TRBJ2-7, with TRBD1 identical over 8 bases. There are 15 residues in the CDR3. With V trimmed by 4 bases and J by 3 bases, 8 bases remained unmatched. The CDR3 DNA sequence: TGTGCCAGCAGTTCCCTTCGACAGGGGATCTACGAGCAGTACTTC. Its translation: CASSSLRQGIYEQYF.

The table lists this clonotype with a few counts. This CDR3 reads CASSEAWGSLRIGELFF. The CDR3 coding sequence is TGTGCCAGCAGTGAAGCTTGGGGGTCCCTGCGTATAGGGGAGCTGTTTTTT. The chain is built from TRBV6-1 and TRBJ2-2, with D perhaps being TRBD1 or TRBD2 (5 bases each). Trimming removed 0 bases from V and 8 bases from J, with 19 bases in between. Germline V gives CDR1 MNHNS, CDR2 SASEGT. The CDR3 covers 17 residues.

The V gene is TRBV9, the J gene TRBJ1-2; D remains ambiguous. Trimming pared 7 bases from V and 8 bases from J, leaving 12 bases between. Germline CDR1 and CDR2: SGDLS and YYNGEE. CDR3 length: 11 residues. As DNA, the CDR3 is TGTGCCAGCGAGGGAATGGGGGGCTACACCTTC. This translates into CASEGMGGYTF.

The gene calls are TRBV19 and TRBJ1-2, with D possibly TRBD1 on 6 matching bases. The V gene lost 8 bases and the J gene lost 2 bases, with 9 bases spanning the gap. Germline assignment: CDR1 LNHDA and CDR2 SQIVND (reference sequence). This CDR3 contains 12 residues. For the CDR3, the DNA is TGTGCCAGTCAAACAGGGAACTATGGCTACACCTTC. Encoded protein: CASQTGNYGYTF.

The chain recombines TRBV7-2 with TRBJ2-5, with D hard to call. Between the trimmed V and J ends, which lost 4 bases and 4 bases, there was a span of 13 bases. CDR1 is SGHTA, CDR2 FQGNSA, per germline. The CDR3 length is 14 residues. The CDR3 region is CASSSDLGRETQYF. The CDR3 region has the DNA TGTGCCAGCAGCTCCGACCTTGGCCGAGAGACCCAGTACTTC.

V gene TRBV29-1 combines with J gene TRBJ2-5, with 9 bases identical to TRBD1. Unmatched junction bases numbered 16, after V lost 3 bases and J lost 5 bases. The CDR3 is 17 amino acids. Looked up from germline, CDR1 is SQVTM and CDR2 is ANQGSEA. In nucleotides, the CDR3 is TGCAGCGTTGATGGTAGTGAGTCGGGACAGGGTATGGAGACCCAGTACTTC. Residues: CSVDGSESGQGMETQYF.

The chain has TRBV7-2 and TRBJ1-5; 9 bases are shared with TRBD1. Germline lookup yields CDR1 SGHTA and CDR2 FQGNSA. The length of the CDR3 is 16 residues. With 5 bases clipped from V and 3 bases from J, the junction kept 8 bases outside the gene matches. The CDR3 is CASSAWDRDSNQPQHF. In DNA form, the CDR3 reads TGTGCCAGCAGCGCTTGGGACAGGGACTCCAATCAGCCCCAGCATTTT.

This clonotype was found a few times. The V call is TRBV3-1, the J call TRBJ2-7, with 9 bases fitting TRBD2. V was pared by 0 bases and J by 4 bases, with 7 bases of the junction left unmatched. Germline CDR1 is LGHDT and CDR2 is YNNKEL (reference sequence). This CDR3 is 16 amino acids long. This chain's CDR3 is CASSQESGRPVYEQYF. The CDR3 bases are TGTGCCAGCAGCCAAGAGAGCGGGAGGCCGGTGTACGAGCAGTACTTC.

The chain employs TRBV12-3 or TRBV12-4 and TRBJ1-2; TRBD1 aligns across 12 bases. The trim removed 5 bases at V and 8 bases at J, leaving 9 bases unmatched. The CDR3 runs to 15 residues. CDR3 amino acids: CASSLPGTGGRGYTF. The CDR3 region has the DNA TGTGCCAGCAGTCTCCCCGGGACAGGGGGCCGAGGCTACACCTTC.

The sample holds a few counts of this clonotype. The J gene is TRBJ1-2, the V gene TRBV29-1, with 9 bases fitting TRBD1. Germline V gene sequence: CDR1 SQVTM, CDR2 ANQGSEA. V was pared by 8 bases and J by 7 bases, with 5 bases of the junction left unmatched. This CDR3 has 11 amino acids. CDR3 nucleotides: TGCAGCTATCCACAGGGGGCTGGCTACACCTTC. Protein product: CSYPQGAGYTF. The full variable domain, completed using reference TRBV29-1 and TRBJ1-2, is SAVISQKPSRDICQRGTSLTIQCQVDSQVTMMFWYRQQPGQSLTLIATANQGSEATYESGFVIDKFPISRPNLTFSTLTVSNMSPEDSSIYLCSYPQGAGYTFGSGTRLTVV.

The chain recombines TRBV20-1 with TRBJ2-3; 8 bases fit TRBD2. After removal of 8 bases from V and 6 bases from J, the junction contained 19 bases not matched to a gene. The CDR3 is 16 residues long. Germline assignment: CDR1 DFQATT and CDR2 SNEGSKA (reference sequence). The CDR3 DNA reads TGCAGTACCCCACCGGGGGGGCCAATAGTTTCTGATACGCAGTATTTT. Protein product: CSTPPGGPIVSDTQYF.

The rearrangement joins TRBV27 to TRBJ1-5; D remains unclear. The CDR3 has 12 residues. Germline-derived CDR1 and CDR2 are MNHEY and SMNVEV (reference sequence). Between the trimmed V and J ends, which lost 9 bases and 3 bases, there was a span of 9 bases. The CDR3 spells CASSGTNQPQHF. CDR3 DNA: TGTGCCAGTTCAGGAACCAATCAGCCCCAGCATTTT.